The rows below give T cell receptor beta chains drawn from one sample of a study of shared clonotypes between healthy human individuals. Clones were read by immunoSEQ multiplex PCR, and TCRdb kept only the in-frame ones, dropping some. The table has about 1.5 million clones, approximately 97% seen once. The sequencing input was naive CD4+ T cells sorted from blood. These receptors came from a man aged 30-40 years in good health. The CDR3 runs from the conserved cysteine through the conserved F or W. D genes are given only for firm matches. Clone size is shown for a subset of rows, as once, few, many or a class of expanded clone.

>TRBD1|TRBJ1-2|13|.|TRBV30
TGTGCCTGGAGTTCCGGCAGGGGGCGCGGCTACACCTTC
CAWSSGRGRGYTF
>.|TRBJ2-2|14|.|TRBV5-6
TGTGCCAGCAGCTTGGTTGGGGGTACCGGGGAGCTGTTTTTT
CASSLVGGTGELFF
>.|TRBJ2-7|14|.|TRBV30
TGTGCCTGGAGGGGGAGGGGGCGACGAAACGAGCAGTACTTC
CAWRGRGRRNEQYF
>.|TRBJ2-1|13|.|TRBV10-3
TGTGCCATCAGTGAGTCAGGGGGGACCGAGCAGTTCTTC
CAISESGGTEQFF
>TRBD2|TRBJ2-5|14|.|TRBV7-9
TGTGCCAGCAGCTTTGCGGGGGTCCAAGAGACCCAGTACTTC
CASSFAGVQETQYF
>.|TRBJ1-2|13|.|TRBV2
TGTGCCAGCAGTACGGACAACAACTATGGCTACACCTTC
CASSTDNNYGYTF
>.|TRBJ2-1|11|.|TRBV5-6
TGTGCCAGCAGCCAAGCGAAAGAGCAGTTCTTC
CASSQAKEQFF
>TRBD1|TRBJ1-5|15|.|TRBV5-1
TGCGCCAGCAGCAGAGGGACAGCCAGCAATCAGCCCCAGCATTTT
CASSRGTASNQPQHF
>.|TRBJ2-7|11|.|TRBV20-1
TGCAGTAGATCCGGGTTAGCCGAGCAGTACTTC
CSRSGLAEQYF
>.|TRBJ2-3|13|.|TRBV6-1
TGTGCCAGTGGGGCCGGGGGAACAGATACGCAGTATTTT
CASGAGGTDTQYF
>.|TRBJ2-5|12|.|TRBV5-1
TGCGCCAGCAGGGTACAAAGGGAGACCCAGTACTTC
CASRVQRETQYF
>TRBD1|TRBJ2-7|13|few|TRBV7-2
TGTGCCAGCAGCTTGACAGGGGTCTACGAGCAGTACTTC
CASSLTGVYEQYF
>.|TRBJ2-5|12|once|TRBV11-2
TGTGCCAGCAGTCAAGCCCTGGAGACCCAGTACTTC
CASSQALETQYF
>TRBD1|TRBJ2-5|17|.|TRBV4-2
TGTGCCAGCAGCCGTGAAGACCAGACAGGGGCAGGAGAGACCCAGTACTTC
CASSREDQTGAGETQYF
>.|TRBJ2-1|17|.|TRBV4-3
TGCGCCAGCAGCCAAGGGTTCGGCGGGACCCTTTCAAATGAGCAGTTCTTC
CASSQGFGGTLSNEQFF
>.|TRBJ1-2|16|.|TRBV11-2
TGTGCCAGCAGCCCCAGTGGCGCGGGAGGGGACTATGGCTACACCTTC
CASSPSGAGGDYGYTF
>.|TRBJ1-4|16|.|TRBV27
TGTGCCAGCAGGTTGGGCAGGGGCGTAACTAATGAAAAACTGTTTTTT
CASRLGRGVTNEKLFF
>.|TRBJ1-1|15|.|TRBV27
TGTGCCAGCAGTTTATCGGCGGGGGCGCCCACTGAAGCTTTCTTT
CASSLSAGAPTEAFF
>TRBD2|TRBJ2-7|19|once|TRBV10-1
TGCGCCAGCAGCGAGAAGCCGGGACTAGCGGGAGGGCCCGGGTACGAGCAGTACTTC
CASSEKPGLAGGPGYEQYF
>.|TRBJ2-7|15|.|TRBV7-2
TGTGCCAGCAGCCAATCACAGGTTTACTCCTACGAGCAGTACTTC
CASSQSQVYSYEQYF
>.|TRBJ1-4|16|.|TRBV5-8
TGTGCCAGCAGGTCCGCACGCCCCGCAACTAATGAAAAACTGTTTTTT
CASRSARPATNEKLFF